This TCR beta chain was recovered during a study of control samples from healthy donors and cancer patients. The protocol was immunoSEQ multiplex PCR, while the TCRdb copy is restricted to in-frame clones and leaves out a portion. The repertoire holds 140,000 or so clones, with about nine tenths as singletons. The V and J ends lost 0 bases and 3 bases respectively, with 6 bases between them. This CDR3 region has 15 residues. From germline, CDR1 is SGHVS and CDR2 FQNEAQ. The V and J genes are TRBV7-8 and TRBJ1-6; no clear D. The sequence derives from a man aged 25-45 years in good health. The specimen sequenced was blood. CDR3 sequence (DNA): TGTGCCAGCAGCTTAGCGAATATCTATAATTCACCCCTCCACTTT. It yields the protein CASSLANIYNSPLHF.